These T cell receptor beta chains were read from a single sample in a study of beta chain features in type 1 diabetes. Sequencing was performed with immunoSEQ multiplex PCR; in TCRdb, only in-frame clones are kept and a portion is missing. In the table there are some 170,000 clones, 63% of which are singletons. Sample: naive CD4+ T cells from blood. The receptors were sampled from a man aged 25-40 years with type 1 diabetes. Both conserved end residues are part of each CDR3. Each record gives: J gene, V gene, CDR3 length, clone size, D gene, CDR3 DNA, CDR3 protein. The D gene is left open where the match is weak. Part of the rows lack a size; the others show once, few, many or a class for expanded clones.

J: TRBJ2-6
V: TRBV23-1
length: 16
size: few
D: .
DNA: TGCGCCAGCAGTAATCACGGAAGCTCTGGGGCCAACGTCCTGACTTTC
CDR3: CASSNHGSSGANVLTF

J: TRBJ1-1
V: TRBV9
length: 14
size: .
D: .
DNA: TGTGCCAGCAGCGCTACCGACAGCGCCACTGAAGCTTTCTTT
CDR3: CASSATDSATEAFF

J: TRBJ2-1
V: TRBV25-1
length: 14
size: .
D: .
DNA: TGTGCCAGCAGTGACCCGGGACGGCGGAATGAGCAGTTCTTC
CDR3: CASSDPGRRNEQFF

J: TRBJ2-5
V: TRBV6-6
length: 15
size: few
D: .
DNA: TGTGCCAGCAGTTACCAGGGGTTAACCCAAGAGACCCAGTACTTC
CDR3: CASSYQGLTQETQYF

J: TRBJ1-6
V: TRBV28
length: 13
size: .
D: .
DNA: TGTGCCAGCGTCTACTCCTATAATTCACCCCTCCACTTT
CDR3: CASVYSYNSPLHF

J: TRBJ1-5
V: TRBV30
length: 17
size: .
D: TRBD1
DNA: TGTGCCTGGAGTGGACACAGGGGGGATTATAGCAATCAGCCCCAGCATTTT
CDR3: CAWSGHRGDYSNQPQHF

J: TRBJ2-7
V: TRBV29-1
length: 16
size: few
D: .
DNA: TGCAGCGTTCGGGTCGGGGGATTGGCAGGGATGGGCGAGCAGTACTTC
CDR3: CSVRVGGLAGMGEQYF

J: TRBJ2-1
V: TRBV18
length: 14
size: few
D: .
DNA: TGTGCCAGCTCACCACCGGGGAATGGGAATGAGCAGTTCTTC
CDR3: CASSPPGNGNEQFF

J: TRBJ1-4
V: TRBV4-1
length: 17
size: few
D: TRBD1
DNA: TGCGCCAGCAGCCAAGGGACAGGGATGAACGCCATTGAAAAACTGTTTTTT
CDR3: CASSQGTGMNAIEKLFF

J: TRBJ1-6
V: TRBV18
length: 12
size: few
D: .
DNA: TGTGCCAGCTCCGTGAGGAATTCACCCCTCCACTTT
CDR3: CASSVRNSPLHF

J: TRBJ2-1
V: TRBV5-1
length: 15
size: .
D: TRBD1
DNA: TGCGCCAGCAGCTTGGGACAGGGGGCGTTCGATGAGCAGTTCTTC
CDR3: CASSLGQGAFDEQFF

J: TRBJ2-5
V: TRBV7-9
length: 13
size: .
D: .
DNA: TGTGCCAGCAGCTTAGTCCGGGAGGAGACCCAGTACTTC
CDR3: CASSLVREETQYF

J: TRBJ2-3
V: TRBV7-8
length: 14
size: few
D: .
DNA: TGTGCCAGCAGCTTATACGAGAGCACAGATACGCAGTATTTT
CDR3: CASSLYESTDTQYF

J: TRBJ1-1
V: TRBV6-5
length: 13
size: .
D: .
DNA: TGTGCCAGCACCAGGGAGGGGAACACTGAAGCTTTCTTT
CDR3: CASTREGNTEAFF

J: TRBJ2-7
V: TRBV15
length: 17
size: .
D: .
DNA: TGTGCCACCAGCAGAGAAGGGGCAGGGCCGAGCTCCTACGAGCAGTACTTC
CDR3: CATSREGAGPSSYEQYF

J: TRBJ2-2
V: TRBV28
length: 14
size: .
D: TRBD2
DNA: TGTGCCAGCACGCTAGCGGGGAACACCGGGGAGCTGTTTTTT
CDR3: CASTLAGNTGELFF

J: TRBJ1-1
V: TRBV30
length: 12
size: .
D: TRBD1
DNA: TGTGCTTCGGACAGGGAAGACACTGAAGCTTTCTTT
CDR3: CASDREDTEAFF

J: TRBJ2-5
V: TRBV25-1
length: 14
size: .
D: .
DNA: TGTGCCAGCAGTGTCAATAGGGGCGGTGAGACCCAGTACTTC
CDR3: CASSVNRGGETQYF

J: TRBJ2-1
V: TRBV29-1
length: 15
size: .
D: TRBD1
DNA: TGCAGCGTTGCTTTTGGACAGGGACGGGTCAATGAGCAGTTCTTC
CDR3: CSVAFGQGRVNEQFF

J: TRBJ2-1
V: TRBV9
length: 15
size: once
D: TRBD2
DNA: TGTGCCAGCAGCGTCACTAGCGGGGCAGGCAATGAGCAGTTCTTC
CDR3: CASSVTSGAGNEQFF

J: TRBJ2-5
V: TRBV7-2
length: 14
size: .
D: TRBD2
DNA: TGTGCCAGCAGCTTAATAGCGGGGGCAGAGACCCAGTACTTC
CDR3: CASSLIAGAETQYF

J: TRBJ2-3
V: TRBV29-1
length: 14
size: .
D: TRBD2
DNA: TGCAGCGTTGAAGTCGGACTAGGCACAGATACGCAGTATTTT
CDR3: CSVEVGLGTDTQYF

J: TRBJ2-5
V: TRBV11-2
length: 13
size: once
D: .
DNA: TGTGCCAGCAGTATTAGCGTCGTGGAGACCCAGTACTTC
CDR3: CASSISVVETQYF

J: TRBJ2-7
V: TRBV25-1
length: 14
size: .
D: .
DNA: TGTGCCACCAAGGACGGAGGTTTACCCTACGAGCAGTACTTC
CDR3: CATKDGGLPYEQYF

J: TRBJ2-7
V: TRBV29-1
length: 14
size: .
D: .
DNA: TGCAGCGTTGGACAGCGACTGAGCTCCTACGAGCAGTACTTC
CDR3: CSVGQRLSSYEQYF

J: TRBJ2-4
V: TRBV12-5
length: 12
size: .
D: .
DNA: TGTGCTAGTGGTTGGCGAGGGGTCATTCAGTACTTC
CDR3: CASGWRGVIQYF

J: TRBJ2-3
V: TRBV28
length: 14
size: .
D: TRBD1
DNA: TGTGCCAGCAGTTCGGGACAGGACACAGATACGCAGTATTTT
CDR3: CASSSGQDTDTQYF

J: TRBJ2-1
V: TRBV7-7
length: 16
size: .
D: TRBD2
DNA: TGTGCCAGCAGCTTAGGCCTAGCGGGGCTAAACAATGAGCAGTTCTTC
CDR3: CASSLGLAGLNNEQFF

J: TRBJ2-3
V: TRBV5-1
length: 16
size: .
D: .
DNA: TGCGCCAGCAGCTCGCTGACTACGCCGCTCACAGATACGCAGTATTTT
CDR3: CASSSLTTPLTDTQYF

J: TRBJ2-3
V: TRBV29-1
length: 11
size: .
D: .
DNA: TGCAGCGGAACGGACACAGATACGCAGTATTTT
CDR3: CSGTDTDTQYF

J: TRBJ2-7
V: TRBV5-4
length: 15
size: .
D: TRBD1
DNA: TGTGCCAGCAGACTTTCCGGGACAGGGGGCTACGAGCAGTACTTC
CDR3: CASRLSGTGGYEQYF

J: TRBJ2-1
V: TRBV29-1
length: 14
size: .
D: TRBD2
DNA: TGCAGCGTCGTAGGGACTAGCGGGGGTAGTGAGCAGTTCTTC
CDR3: CSVVGTSGGSEQFF

J: TRBJ2-7
V: TRBV7-2
length: 14
size: .
D: .
DNA: TGTGCCAGCAGCTTAGGGGGAGAGACCTACGAGCAGTACTTC
CDR3: CASSLGGETYEQYF

J: TRBJ2-5
V: TRBV29-1
length: 13
size: .
D: TRBD2
DNA: TGCAGCGTTGCAGCGGGGCGCCAAGAGACCCAGTACTTC
CDR3: CSVAAGRQETQYF

J: TRBJ2-2
V: TRBV30
length: 14
size: few
D: .
DNA: TGTGCCTGGAGTCCGATAGTGGGCACCGGGGAGCTGTTTTTT
CDR3: CAWSPIVGTGELFF